These 24 T cell receptor beta chains were sequenced from one sample in a study of monozygotic twins with inflammatory bowel disease. TCRdb processed the 5' RACE reads again and assigns one entry to each CDR3 protein, with no DNA. The sample includes 350,000 to 400,000 distinct CDR3 sequences. Sequencing was carried out using blood. These receptors came from a human donor with ulcerative colitis or Crohn's disease, or a healthy co-twin of an affected twin (not recorded which).

The chain combines TRBV27 with TRBJ1-4. The V gene's germline CDR1 is MNHEY and CDR2 SMNVEV (reference sequence). CDR3 length equals 16 residues. The CDR3 spells CASSLSVGGVGEKLFF.

The rearrangement links TRBV29-1 to TRBJ2-1; TCRdb's D call, TRBD1, is unchecked because there is no DNA. Germline CDR1 SQVTM, CDR2 ANQGSEA. The CDR3 loop spans 15 amino acids. CDR3 residues: CSVDTWQGDYNEQFF.

The chain uses TRBV12-3 or TRBV12-4 and TRBJ1-5; TCRdb's D call, TRBD1, is unchecked because there is no DNA. This CDR3 contains 15 residues. The CDR3 sequence is CASSPSGQINQPQHF.

The gene calls are TRBV12-3 or TRBV12-4 and TRBJ2-5; TCRdb picks TRBD2, but there is no DNA to check that call. The CDR3 covers 17 residues. The CDR3 sequence: CASSPASGGYRAETQYF.

J is TRBJ1-3 and V is TRBV27. Looked up from germline, CDR1 is MNHEY and CDR2 is SMNVEV (reference sequence). The CDR3 runs 14 residues. CDR3 sequence reads: CASSLSKGSNTIYF.

CDR3 sequence reads: CASSVEGQGVTEAFF. The chain carries TRBV9 and TRBJ1-1; the TCRdb D gene call, TRBD1, has no DNA to confirm it. The germline V gene has CDR1 SGDLS and CDR2 YYNGEE. CDR3 length: 15 amino acids.

The chain joins TRBV7-2 to TRBJ2-1; TCRdb's D call, TRBD1, is unchecked because there is no DNA. This CDR3 spans 15 amino acids. Germline V gives CDR1 SGHTA, CDR2 FQGNSA. CDR3 loop: CASSLGGAEGNEQFF.

The CDR3 sequence is CASSLPAGQSNTGELFF. The genes are TRBV4-1 and TRBJ2-2; absent DNA, TCRdb's TRBD1 call cannot be checked. This CDR3 contains 17 residues. The germline CDR1 and CDR2 sequences are MGHRA and YSYEKL.

The CDR3 protein is CASSSGTGFSGELFF. V and J are TRBV6-1 and TRBJ2-2; absent DNA, TCRdb's TRBD1 call cannot be checked. Germline V CDR1 and CDR2: MNHNS, SASEGT. The CDR3 runs 15 residues.

This sequence joins TRBV5-1 and TRBJ1-6; TCRdb selects TRBD1, and the lack of DNA leaves this call unchecked. Germline V gene sequence: CDR1 SGHRS, CDR2 YFSETQ. This CDR3 has 15 amino acids. The CDR3 is CASSLGDRKHSPLHF.

This chain joins TRBV7-7 and TRBJ1-1. This CDR3 comprises 13 residues. Germline V gene data show CDR1 as SSHAT and CDR2 as FNYEAQ (reference sequence). CDR3 sequence: CASSLDVYTEAFF.

This chain uses TRBV18 with TRBJ2-2; TCRdb gives TRBD1 as the D gene, but with no DNA this cannot be confirmed. This CDR3 contains 16 residues. Germline-derived CDR1 and CDR2 are KGHSH and LQKENI. CDR3 amino acids: CASSPPRDRGTGELFF. Full variable domain (missing parts from reference TRBV18 and TRBJ2-2): NAGVMQNPRHLVRRRGQEARLRCSPMKGHSHVYWYRQLPEEGLKFMVYLQKENIIDESGMPKERFSAEFPKEGPSILRIQQVVRGDSAAYFCASSPPRDRGTGELFFGEGSRLTVL.

The V gene is TRBV30, the J gene TRBJ2-2. In germline, CDR1 is GTSNPN, CDR2 SVGIG (reference sequence). This CDR3 contains 13 residues. This CDR3 reads CACTLGWTGELFF.

V and J are TRBV5-1 and TRBJ1-6. Germline V CDR1 and CDR2: SGHRS, YFSETQ. The CDR3 consists of 15 residues. CDR3 in amino acids: CASSLDLTYNSPLHF.

The V call is TRBV7-2, the J call TRBJ2-3; TCRdb outputs TRBD1, but without DNA this stays unchecked. The CDR3 consists of 15 residues. Germline V lookup: CDR1 SGHTA, CDR2 FQGNSA. The chain's CDR3 is CASSLQKTGTDTQYF.

This chain connects TRBV7-2 to TRBJ1-1; TCRdb designates TRBD1, a call that cannot be tested without DNA. The CDR3 runs 16 residues. CDR1 and CDR2 (germline): SGHTA, FQGNSA. This chain's CDR3 is CASSSRTGDTRTEAFF.

The chain uses TRBV19 and TRBJ1-1; no DNA is available, so the TRBD1 call from TCRdb remains unchecked. CDR3 length equals 16 residues. Looked up from germline, CDR1 is LNHDA and CDR2 is SQIVND (reference sequence). CDR3 sequence reads: CASSRRDLTGSTEAFF.

The chain employs TRBV4-3 and TRBJ2-7; TCRdb lists TRBD1, though no DNA is available to test this call. Germline values: CDR1 LGHNA, CDR2 YSLEER. The CDR3 is 13 residues long. CDR3 amino acids: CASSQDREQGRRF.

The chain links TRBV4-3 to TRBJ1-4. The CDR3 is 18 amino acids. Looked up from germline, CDR1 is LGHNA and CDR2 is YSLEER. The CDR3: CASSQERGFVATNEKLFF.

V gene TRBV7-2 combines with J gene TRBJ2-1; as DNA is missing, the TRBD1 call by TCRdb cannot be tested. CDR3 length equals 15 residues. Per germline, CDR1 SGHTA and CDR2 FQGNSA. CDR3 amino acids: CASSSGGRERNEQFF. The variable domain in full, with the rest retrieved from reference TRBV7-2 and TRBJ2-1, is GAGVSQSPSNKVTEKGKDVELRCDPISGHTALYWYRQSLGQGLEFLIYFQGNSAPDKSGLPSDRFSAERTGGSVSTLTIQRTQQEDSAVYLCASSSGGRERNEQFFGPGTRLTVL.

V and J are TRBV4-1 and TRBJ1-5. This CDR3 has 15 residues. In germline, CDR1 is MGHRA, CDR2 YSYEKL. The CDR3 protein is CASSQAAGSNQPQHF.

V and J are TRBV7-3 and TRBJ2-1; TCRdb indicates TRBD1, and absent DNA this call remains unverified. The CDR3 sequence is 13 residues long. In germline, CDR1 is SGHTA, CDR2 FQGTGA. CDR3 sequence: CASSLGSRDEQFF.

The chain is built from TRBV18 and TRBJ1-4. Germline-derived CDR1 and CDR2 are KGHSH and LQKENI. The CDR3 loop spans 17 amino acids. CDR3 residues: CASSPQGRTATNEKLFF.

The chain employs TRBV3-1 and TRBJ2-7; TCRdb names TRBD1, which stays unverified in the absence of DNA. The CDR3 spans 15 residues. Germline V gene sequence: CDR1 LGHDT, CDR2 YNNKEL (reference sequence). The CDR3 loop reads CASSQYRDIAYEQYF.